The 24 T cell receptor beta chains below were found in one sample sequenced in a study of Ad26.COV2.S vaccination and SARS-CoV-2 variants. Method: immunoSEQ multiplex PCR; TCRdb's copy keeps in-frame clones and lacks some. Of about 680,000 clones listed, roughly 90% were seen once; the top ten hold approximately 1.5%. Treatment in this sample: approximately 18 received Ad26.COV2.S at low or high dose, single or two shots; 5 received placebo; per-sample allocation not given. Samples came from day 63 after the first vaccine or placebo injection. The material was peripheral blood, obtained in a trial of Ad26.COV2.S vaccine versus placebo. The receptors shown here come from a person aged 18-65 years who received the Ad26.COV2.S COVID-19 vaccine or a placebo.

V gene TRBV6-5 combines with J gene TRBJ2-1; D is possibly TRBD1 or TRBD2 (5 bases each). V was clipped by 3 bases and J by 7 bases, with 10 bases between them. Germline lookup yields CDR1 MNHEY and CDR2 SVGAGI. This CDR3 spans 13 amino acids. CDR3 coding DNA: TGTGCCAGCAGTTATGGGAGACAGAATGAGCAGTTCTTC. This translates into CASSYGRQNEQFF.

This clone has just one count. V and J are TRBV19 and TRBJ1-1; D is uncertain. Germline V CDR1 and CDR2: LNHDA, SQIVND (reference sequence). V lost 6 bases and J lost 7, with 9 bases in between. This CDR3 comprises 11 residues. This CDR3 is CASSHIFEAFF. The CDR3 bases are TGTGCCAGTAGCCATATATTTGAAGCTTTCTTT.

This clone was seen just once. The chain employs TRBV6-5 and TRBJ2-3, with TRBD2 matching over 8 bases. Trimming took 0 bases from V and 2 from J; bases not matched to a gene: 4. The CDR3 contains 16 residues. Germline V gives CDR1 MNHEY, CDR2 SVGAGI. CDR3: CASSYSGLGVTDTQYF. The CDR3 DNA follows: TGTGCCAGCAGTTACTCGGGACTAGGGGTCACAGATACGCAGTATTTT.

The chain carries TRBV6-5 and TRBJ2-3; TRBD2 matches at 7 bases. Germline V gene sequence: CDR1 MNHEY, CDR2 SVGAGI. With V trimmed by 6 bases and J by 0 bases, 6 bases remained unmatched. The CDR3 contains 15 residues. CDR3 in amino acids: CASRASSGSTDTQYF. The CDR3 DNA is TGTGCCAGCAGAGCGTCTAGCGGTAGCACAGATACGCAGTATTTT.

For this clone: Other DNA sequences in this sample translate to the same CDR3. The V gene is TRBV19, the J gene TRBJ2-5, with 8 bases that match TRBD1. V shed 3 bases and J 4 bases; nucleotides not matched to a gene: 4. There are 14 residues in the CDR3. Germline CDR1 reads LNHDA; CDR2 reads SQIVND (reference sequence). For the CDR3, the DNA is TGTGCCAGTAGTATTTCTGACAGGGGAGAGACCCAGTACTTC. The encoded protein is CASSISDRGETQYF.

The chain combines TRBV7-2 with TRBJ2-3; D may be TRBD1 (5 bases). Trimming removed 1 base at V and 3 bases at J, with 14 bases between. Germline values: CDR1 SGHTA, CDR2 FQGNSA. The CDR3 is 16 residues long. The CDR3 is CASSLESRVKTDTQYF. CDR3 nucleotides: TGTGCCAGCAGCTTAGAAAGCAGGGTGAAGACAGATACGCAGTATTTT.

This rearrangement joins TRBV7-2 to TRBJ1-2; TRBD1 might be the D (6 bases). In germline, CDR1 is SGHTA, CDR2 FQGNSA. Trimming took off 3 bases at V and 2 bases at J, with 22 bases between the two ends. This CDR3 is 18 amino acids long. CDR3 nucleotides: TGTGCCAGCAGCTTGCCCAAAGCGTGGCAGGGGCGCAACTATGGCTACACCTTC. Protein sequence: CASSLPKAWQGRNYGYTF.

V and J are TRBV7-2 and TRBJ2-2, with D possibly matching TRBD2 (6 bases). This CDR3 has 15 residues. Trimming stripped 1 base from V and 4 bases from J, with 10 bases between. Per the germline V gene, CDR1 is SGHTA and CDR2 is FQGNSA. CDR3 sequence (DNA): TGTGCCAGCAGCTTAGAGGGAGCGGGCACCGGGGAGCTGTTTTTT. Encoded protein: CASSLEGAGTGELFF.

This chain joins TRBV6-4 and TRBJ2-3; TRBD2 might be the D (6 bases). Trimming took off 5 bases at V and 7 bases at J, with 19 bases between the two ends. The CDR3 contains 15 residues. CDR1 MRHNA and CDR2 SNTAGT come from the germline V gene. In nucleotides, the CDR3 is TGTGCCAGCAGTCTTCGTTACGGGGGACGGTATACGCAGTATTTT. This sequence encodes CASSLRYGGRYTQYF.

The J gene is TRBJ2-2, the V gene TRBV18; D is unclear. The V end lost 3 bases, the J end lost 5 bases, and 10 bases lay between the germline ends. The CDR3 has 14 residues. The germline gives CDR1 KGHSH, CDR2 LQKENI. The CDR3: CASSPRQSTGELFF. CDR3 coding DNA: TGTGCCAGCTCACCCCGCCAATCTACCGGGGAGCTGTTTTTT.

This clone showed up just once. V gene TRBV2 combines with J gene TRBJ2-1; D remains ambiguous. Germline assignment: CDR1 SNHLY and CDR2 FYNNEI. V lost 4 bases and J lost 4, with 8 bases in between. This CDR3 contains 13 residues. CDR3 region: CASSAAGYNEQFF. The DNA of the CDR3 is TGTGCCAGCAGTGCTGCAGGATACAATGAGCAGTTCTTC.

CDR3 amino acids: CAWSVRATGSSYNSPLHF. CDR3 DNA sequence: TGTGCCTGGAGTGTACGGGCGACAGGGAGCTCCTATAATTCACCCCTCCACTTT. V and J are TRBV30 and TRBJ1-6; 7 bases map to TRBD1. Trimming cost V 0 bases and J 0 bases; bases outside gene matches: 8. Germline CDR1 reads GTSNPN; CDR2 reads SVGIG (reference sequence). The length of the CDR3 is 18 residues.

The chain uses TRBV11-2 and TRBJ1-2, with no clear D. Between the trimmed V and J ends, which lost 5 bases and 1 base, there was a span of 11 bases. Germline CDR1 reads SGHAT; CDR2 reads FQNNGV. The CDR3 spans 14 residues. The CDR3 reads CASSPTDGNYGYTF. Here the CDR3 DNA reads TGTGCCAGCAGCCCAACGGACGGTAACTATGGCTACACCTTC.

This clone was observed once. The chain links TRBV20-1 to TRBJ2-2; no reliable D call. Germline CDR1 DFQATT, CDR2 SNEGSKA (reference sequence). This CDR3 has 11 amino acids. Trimming stripped 6 bases from V and 1 base from J, with 3 bases between. CDR3 coding DNA: TGCAGTGCAGAGAACACCGGGGAGCTGTTTTTT. Amino acids: CSAENTGELFF.

The chain combines TRBV5-1 with TRBJ1-4; D unresolved. V lost 0 bases to trimming and J lost 4 bases, with 10 bases between them. Per the germline V gene, CDR1 is SGHRS and CDR2 is YFSETQ. The CDR3 is 15 amino acids. The CDR3 DNA is TGCGCCAGCAGCTTGGGGGGTACGGGTAATGAAAAACTGTTTTTT. Amino acids: CASSLGGTGNEKLFF.

V and J are TRBV25-1 and TRBJ1-2, with 10 bases matching TRBD1. The CDR3 is 16 amino acids. V gave up 4 bases and J gave up 4 bases; unmatched junction bases: 9. The germline gives CDR1 MGHDK, CDR2 SYGVNS. CDR3 loop: CASSVGPGQGGYGYTF. In DNA, the CDR3 is TGTGCCAGCAGTGTCGGTCCCGGACAGGGGGGCTATGGCTACACCTTC.

The chain uses TRBV6-5 and TRBJ1-1; D call uncertain. Germline loops: CDR1 MNHEY, CDR2 SVGAGI. V was pared by 3 bases and J by 5 bases, with 16 bases between. The CDR3 is 15 residues long. In DNA form, the CDR3 reads TGTGCCAGCAGTTATCAGGAGGTTAGGGCAACTGAAGCTTTCTTT. The encoded protein is CASSYQEVRATEAFF.

This chain joins TRBV30 and TRBJ2-5; D is unresolved. Germline CDR1 GTSNPN, CDR2 SVGIG (reference sequence). V was shortened by 2 bases and J by 5 bases, with 6 bases between the two germline ends. There are 11 residues in the CDR3. CDR3 nucleotide sequence: TGTGCCTGGAGTAACAGTGAGACCCAGTACTTC. Residues: CAWSNSETQYF. Supplemented by reference TRBV30 and TRBJ2-5, the full variable domain reads SQTIHQWPATLVQPVGSPLSLECTVEGTSNPNLYWYRQAAGRGLQLLFYSVGIGQISSEVPQNLSASRPQDRQFILSSKKLLLSDSGFYLCAWSNSETQYFGPGTRLLVL.

The chain couples TRBV19 to TRBJ2-3, with 7 nucleotides matching TRBD1. J was trimmed by 0 bases and V by 5 bases; bases with no gene match: 8. The CDR3 extends over 16 amino acids. The V gene's germline CDR1 is LNHDA and CDR2 SQIVND (reference sequence). This CDR3 reads CASSPPRQGSTDTQYF. CDR3 nucleotide sequence: TGTGCCAGTAGTCCTCCCCGACAGGGTAGCACAGATACGCAGTATTTT.

This clone was seen more than once but under ten times. The genes are TRBV4-1 and TRBJ1-5; D unresolved. This CDR3 is built from 17 residues. Between the trimmed V and J ends, which lost 0 bases and 4 bases, there was a span of 16 bases. Germline assignment: CDR1 MGHRA and CDR2 YSYEKL. Written as DNA, the CDR3 is TGCGCCAGCAGCCAAGATCCGGGCGGGATCGGAAATCAGCCCCAGCATTTT. Translated, it gives CASSQDPGGIGNQPQHF.

The chain combines TRBV12-3 or TRBV12-4 with TRBJ2-4; the D is unclear. V was cut by 4 bases and J by 6 bases, with 7 bases left in between. The CDR3 covers 12 residues. CDR3 sequence reads: CASSSIGNIQYF. As DNA, the CDR3 is TGTGCCAGCAGTTCCATCGGAAACATTCAGTACTTC.

This clone was seen once. The chain recombines TRBV6-1 with TRBJ2-7; 11 nucleotides match TRBD2. V lost 3 bases, J lost 1 base, and 2 bases stayed unmatched. Germline V gene sequence: CDR1 MNHNS, CDR2 SASEGT. The CDR3 has 15 amino acids. Here the CDR3 reads CASSERLAGSYEQYF. CDR3 in DNA: TGTGCCAGCAGTGAGAGACTAGCGGGATCCTACGAGCAGTACTTC.

J is TRBJ1-2 and V is TRBV4-1; D unresolved. Germline CDR1 MGHRA, CDR2 YSYEKL. Trimming removed 0 bases from V and 3 bases from J, with 11 bases in between. The CDR3 consists of 15 residues. The CDR3 spells CASSQDGRDYYGYTF. The DNA of the CDR3 is TGCGCCAGCAGCCAAGATGGGCGGGATTACTATGGCTACACCTTC.

The chain employs TRBV30 and TRBJ1-2; D ambiguous. The V end was cut by 3 bases, the J end by 4 bases, with 9 bases between. The CDR3 sequence is 12 residues long. Germline values: CDR1 GTSNPN, CDR2 SVGIG (reference sequence). CDR3 DNA sequence: TGTGCCTGGAGGGCGGCCTCCTATGGCTACACCTTC. Translating gives CAWRAASYGYTF.